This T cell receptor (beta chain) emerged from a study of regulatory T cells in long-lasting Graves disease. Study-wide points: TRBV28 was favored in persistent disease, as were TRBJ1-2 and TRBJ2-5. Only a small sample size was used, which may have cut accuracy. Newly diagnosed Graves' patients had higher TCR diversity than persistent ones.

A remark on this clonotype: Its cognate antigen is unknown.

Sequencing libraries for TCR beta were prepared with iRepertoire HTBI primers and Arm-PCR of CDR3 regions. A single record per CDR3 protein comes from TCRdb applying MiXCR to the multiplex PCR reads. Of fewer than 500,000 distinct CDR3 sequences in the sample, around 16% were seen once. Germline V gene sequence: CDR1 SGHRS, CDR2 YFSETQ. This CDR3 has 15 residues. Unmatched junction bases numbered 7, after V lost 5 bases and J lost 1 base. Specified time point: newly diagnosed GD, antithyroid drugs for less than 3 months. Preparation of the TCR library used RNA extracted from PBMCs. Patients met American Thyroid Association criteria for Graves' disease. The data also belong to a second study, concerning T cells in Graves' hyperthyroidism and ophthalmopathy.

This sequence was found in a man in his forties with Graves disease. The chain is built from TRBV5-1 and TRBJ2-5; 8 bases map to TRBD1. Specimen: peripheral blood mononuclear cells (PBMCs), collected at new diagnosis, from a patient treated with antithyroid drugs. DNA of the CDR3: TGCGCCAGCAGGCCCGGACAGGGATCCCAAGAGACCCAGTACTTC. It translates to CASRPGQGSQETQYF.